This entry lists 10 T cell receptor beta chains sequenced from one sample in a study of regulatory T cells in long-lasting Graves disease. This sample's time point: newly diagnosed GD, antithyroid drugs for less than 3 months. From RNA extracted from PBMCs, the TCR library was made. Combining iRepertoire HTBI primers with Arm-PCR of CDR3 regions, the authors built TCR beta libraries. TCRdb re-analysed the multiplex PCR reads in MiXCR, keeping a single row per CDR3 protein. In the table there are 300,000 to 450,000 distinct CDR3 sequences, around a sixth of which are singletons. Sequencing was performed on peripheral blood mononuclear cells (PBMCs), taken at new diagnosis, from a patient treated with antithyroid drugs. The source is a female donor with Graves disease.

This clonotype occurred many times. The J gene is TRBJ1-1, the V gene TRBV10-2; D may be TRBD1 (5 bases). Germline V gene lookup returns CDR1 WSHSY and CDR2 SAAADI. The CDR3 totals 12 residues. V lost 7 bases and J 3 bases, leaving 9 bases between the germline ends. CDR3 residues: CASTPGDTEAFF. The CDR3, as DNA: TGCGCCAGCACGCCGGGGGACACTGAAGCTTTCTTT.

This clonotype was seen ten or more times. This rearrangement joins TRBV6-1 to TRBJ1-1; D may be TRBD1 (5 bases). The V and J ends lost 5 bases and 1 base respectively, with 14 bases between them. This CDR3 is 15 amino acids long. Germline CDR1 is MNHNS and CDR2 is SASEGT. The CDR3 here is CASSQSRQTNTEAFF. The CDR3 nucleotides are TGTGCCAGCAGTCAGAGTAGACAGACGAACACTGAAGCTTTCTTT.

This clonotype was seen repeatedly, ten times or more. The rearrangement joins TRBV7-3 to TRBJ1-5; D remains ambiguous. The germline gives CDR1 SGHTA, CDR2 FQGTGA. Deletions cut 5 bases from V and 5 bases from J, with 25 bases between. This CDR3 spans 18 amino acids. CDR3 sequence: CASSIPPRRTPWDQPQHF. The CDR3 DNA reads TGTGCCAGCAGCATCCCCCCTAGACGGACGCCCTGGGATCAGCCCCAGCATTTT.

The chain has TRBV7-3 and TRBJ2-1; 7 nucleotides align to TRBD2. The CDR3 has 17 amino acids. The V gene's germline CDR1 is SGHTA and CDR2 FQGTGA. With V trimmed by 4 bases and J by 0 bases, 9 bases remained unmatched. The CDR3 coding sequence is TGTGCCAGCAGCTCCACAGCGGGAACACACTCCTACAATGAGCAGTTCTTC. Protein sequence: CASSSTAGTHSYNEQFF.

This clonotype was observed at least ten times. The chain links TRBV12-3 or TRBV12-4 to TRBJ1-2; TRBD1 is a possible D gene (5 bases). The V gene lost 5 bases and the J gene lost 6 bases, with 13 bases spanning the gap. CDR3 size: 13 residues. This CDR3 reads CASSPGTGHGYTF. CDR3 in DNA: TGTGCCAGCAGTCCTGGGACTGGACATGGCTACACCTTC.

V usage is TRBV6-1 and J usage is TRBJ1-4; the match to TRBD1 covers 8 bases. Germline V CDR1 and CDR2: MNHNS, SASEGT. V gave up 7 bases and J gave up 4 bases; unmatched junction bases: 5. CDR3 size: 14 residues. The CDR3 loop is CASTTGGLNEKLFF. DNA for the CDR3: TGTGCCAGCACTACAGGGGGGCTTAATGAAAAACTGTTTTTT.

This clonotype has more than one count but fewer than ten. The V and J genes are TRBV14 and TRBJ1-5; 8 nucleotides line up with TRBD1. Trimming took 1 base from V and 0 from J; bases not matched to a gene: 11. This CDR3 is built from 19 residues. Germline assignment: CDR1 SGHDN and CDR2 FVKESK. The CDR3 bases are TGTGCCAGCAGCCAAGGGGAGAAGGACAGGGTCTATAGCAATCAGCCCCAGCATTTT. Protein sequence: CASSQGEKDRVYSNQPQHF.

This clonotype was recorded many times. The J gene is TRBJ2-1, the V gene TRBV20-1, with 7 positions matching TRBD2. Germline lookup yields CDR1 DFQATT and CDR2 SNEGSKA (reference sequence). The V and J ends lost 0 bases and 5 bases, in that order; junction bases with no gene match: 7. The CDR3 contains 15 residues. CDR3 DNA sequence: TGCAGTGCTAGAGATGAGACTAGCCCGAACAATGAGCAGTTCTTC. It yields the protein CSARDETSPNNEQFF.

This clonotype was counted ten times or more. This chain connects TRBV7-6 to TRBJ2-3; TRBD1 aligns across 10 bases. The length of the CDR3 is 15 residues. Per germline, CDR1 SGHVS and CDR2 FNYEAQ. V gave up 3 bases and J gave up 5 bases; unmatched junction bases: 5. The CDR3 coding sequence is TGTGCCAGCAGCTTGACAGGGGGCGAGGGAGATACGCAGTATTTT. This codes for CASSLTGGEGDTQYF.

This clonotype was observed many times. The chain links TRBV28 to TRBJ2-7; D gene ambiguous. V was trimmed by 1 base and J by 2 bases, leaving 6 bases between them. The CDR3 covers 13 residues. Germline V gene data show CDR1 as MDHEN and CDR2 as SYDVKM. The CDR3: CASSLSMPYEQYF. The DNA for the CDR3 is TGTGCCAGCAGTTTATCAATGCCCTACGAGCAGTACTTC.